Sequencing of this TCR beta chain was carried out in a study of human T cells and chemical hapten exposure. TCRdb analysed the RACE reads with MiXCR anew, one entry per CDR3 protein. The sample contains about 90,000 distinct CDR3 sequences, roughly 10% of which appear only once. The CDR3 is 13 amino acids. Germline V CDR1 and CDR2: MNHEY, SMNVEV (reference sequence). Trimming took off 11 bases at V and 3 bases at J, with 14 bases between the two ends. Time point reported: patch test 3, about 24 weeks after DPC sensitization. Treatment here: therapeutic diphenylcyclopropenone sensitization with weekly scalp DPC.

Sequencing used whole blood, obtained in connection with sensitization to the hapten diphenylcyclopropenone (DPC). The chain links TRBV27 to TRBJ2-1; a possible D gene is TRBD2 (5 bases). The TCR comes from a woman in her thirties with alopecia areata. Some clones in this sample may be carry-over from other donors' samples. CDR3 DNA: TGTGCCGGCGGACTCTTTCTCTACAATGAGCAGTTCTTC. This encodes CAGGLFLYNEQFF.